This T cell receptor beta chain appears in the sequencing data of a study of T cells in Graves' hyperthyroidism and ophthalmopathy. Pregnant or lactating patients were excluded, as were those with uncontrolled infection or other autoimmune disease. Clinical symptoms, serum thyroxine, TRAb, thyroid ultrasound and orbital computed tomography established diagnosis. This clonotype was counted many times. No antigen is known for it. Study findings and constraints: Classification by a 13 V-J model distinguished ophthalmopathy from stable hyperthyroidism.

The CDR3 contains 14 residues. CDR1 and CDR2 from the germline V gene are ENHRY and SYGVKD. V was clipped by 2 bases and J by 5 bases, with 11 bases between them. RNA transcripts served as the template for amplifying TCR beta CDR3 regions. When the TCR CDR3 underwent first-round RT-PCR, the HTBI primer set was used. TCRdb called the multiplex PCR reads again in MiXCR, with one record for every CDR3 protein. The sample carries approximately 410,000 distinct CDR3 sequences, around 15% recorded once. The chain is built from TRBV10-3 and TRBJ2-3, with a tentative D call TRBD2 (6 bases). This sequence originates from a woman younger than 35 with Graves' hyperthyroidism. Sequenced sample: blood. CDR3 bases: TGTGCCATCAGTGAGCGGGAGCCTCAAGATACGCAGTATTTT. Its protein product is CAISEREPQDTQYF.